This TCR beta chain was sequenced during a study of OX40 agonist ivuxolimab in advanced cancers. The overall study: Recorded diagnoses for dose-escalation patients were hepatocellular carcinoma, melanoma, renal cell or head and neck cancer. The study reported partial responses in three patients: one hepatocellular carcinoma, two cutaneous melanoma.

Method: immunoSEQ multiplex PCR; TCRdb's copy keeps in-frame clones and lacks some. The sample carries around 70,000 clones, 85% recorded once. This CDR3 has 14 amino acids. From germline, CDR1 is MNHEY and CDR2 SMNVEV (reference sequence). V lost 2 bases to trimming and J lost 4 bases, with 12 bases between them. The receptor's source is an adult with an advanced solid tumor such as melanoma, head and neck, liver or kidney cancer. The genes are TRBV27 and TRBJ2-7; D perhaps matches TRBD1 (5 bases). Sequenced here: CD4+ or CD8+ T cells sorted from blood, sampled in a trial of the OX40 agonist ivuxolimab. CDR3 in DNA: TGTGCCAGCAGTTTACGCAGGGTTGGGTACGAGCAGTACTTC. This translates into CASSLRRVGYEQYF.